A selection of T cell receptor beta chains follows, all from one sample in a study of T cells after yellow fever vaccination. TCRdb analysed the 5' RACE reads with MiXCR anew, one entry per CDR3 protein. The sample lists around 320,000 distinct CDR3 sequences, 8.5% to 10% occurring once. The starting material was CD4+ T cells sorted from PBMCs, obtained 5 days after the yellow fever booster vaccination. Every receptor here comes from a man between 18 and 35 years old who received the YFV17D yellow fever vaccine. Both conserved end residues are part of each CDR3. The order of the fields is CDR3 DNA, CDR3 protein, CDR3 length, J gene, D gene, V gene, clone size. A D gene is named only where the DNA matches it firmly. Only some rows state a clone size, as once, few, many or a class for expanded clones.

cdr3_nt: TGTGCCAGCAGGAGGGGTTTATGGGACCAAGAGACCCAGTACTTC; cdr3_aa: CASRRGLWDQETQYF; cdr3_length: 15; j_call: TRBJ2-5; d_call: .; v_call: TRBV2; clone_size: few
cdr3_nt: TGTGCCAGCAGTTTCCCACCTGAAAAACTGTTTTTT; cdr3_aa: CASSFPPEKLFF; cdr3_length: 12; j_call: TRBJ1-4; d_call: .; v_call: TRBV12-3/TRBV12-4; clone_size: few
cdr3_nt: TGTGCCAGCAGCTTTAGCGGGGTAAAGGAGACCCAGTACTTC; cdr3_aa: CASSFSGVKETQYF; cdr3_length: 14; j_call: TRBJ2-5; d_call: TRBD2; v_call: TRBV7-9; clone_size: .
cdr3_nt: TGCAGTGCGTTAGCGGGGAGCTCCTACAATGAGCAGTTCTTC; cdr3_aa: CSALAGSSYNEQFF; cdr3_length: 14; j_call: TRBJ2-1; d_call: TRBD2; v_call: TRBV20-1; clone_size: .
cdr3_nt: TGCGCCAGCAGCTTGGCCCAGATCACAGATACGCAGTATTTT; cdr3_aa: CASSLAQITDTQYF; cdr3_length: 14; j_call: TRBJ2-3; d_call: .; v_call: TRBV5-1; clone_size: few
cdr3_nt: TGTGCCAGCAGTTCCAGGGTCTTAGCTAACTATGGCTACACCTTC; cdr3_aa: CASSSRVLANYGYTF; cdr3_length: 15; j_call: TRBJ1-2; d_call: .; v_call: TRBV12-3/TRBV12-4; clone_size: few
cdr3_nt: TGTGCCAGTAGTATCCTACTAGCGGGGGGGCCGAATACGCAGTATTTT; cdr3_aa: CASSILLAGGPNTQYF; cdr3_length: 16; j_call: TRBJ2-3; d_call: TRBD2; v_call: TRBV19; clone_size: .
cdr3_nt: TGTGCCAGCAGCATACGCGGGAGCACAGATACGCAGTATTTT; cdr3_aa: CASSIRGSTDTQYF; cdr3_length: 14; j_call: TRBJ2-3; d_call: .; v_call: TRBV7-6; clone_size: .
cdr3_nt: TGTGCCAGCAGCTCACCGGGACTCCAAGAGACCCAGTACTTC; cdr3_aa: CASSSPGLQETQYF; cdr3_length: 14; j_call: TRBJ2-5; d_call: .; v_call: TRBV5-6; clone_size: .
cdr3_nt: TGTGCCAGCTCACCCAGGGAATCGGACGGCTACACCTTC; cdr3_aa: CASSPRESDGYTF; cdr3_length: 13; j_call: TRBJ1-2; d_call: .; v_call: TRBV18; clone_size: many
cdr3_nt: TGTGCCAGCAACCTACAGGGGACGTCGGAGACCCAGTACTTC; cdr3_aa: CASNLQGTSETQYF; cdr3_length: 14; j_call: TRBJ2-5; d_call: TRBD1; v_call: TRBV5-5; clone_size: few
cdr3_nt: TGCAGTGCTACCGGGACGCACTCCTACGAGCAGTACTTC; cdr3_aa: CSATGTHSYEQYF; cdr3_length: 13; j_call: TRBJ2-7; d_call: .; v_call: TRBV20-1; clone_size: .
cdr3_nt: TGTGCCAGCAGCTTAGCGCGGGGGACAGTTAATTCACCCCTCCACTTT; cdr3_aa: CASSLARGTVNSPLHF; cdr3_length: 16; j_call: TRBJ1-6; d_call: TRBD1; v_call: TRBV7-2; clone_size: few
cdr3_nt: TGTGCCAGCAGCCAAGATTTCAACCTTGGGTTCGAGACCCAGTACTTC; cdr3_aa: CASSQDFNLGFETQYF; cdr3_length: 16; j_call: TRBJ2-5; d_call: .; v_call: TRBV3-1; clone_size: few
cdr3_nt: TGTGCCAGCAGCCTGCGGATAAACCAAGGGGATGGCACCATATATTTT; cdr3_aa: CASSLRINQGDGTIYF; cdr3_length: 16; j_call: TRBJ1-3; d_call: .; v_call: TRBV7-2; clone_size: few
cdr3_nt: TGTGCCAGCAGTGAACGGGGTTTCGGAGGGAGTAGAGCTTTCTTT; cdr3_aa: CASSERGFGGSRAFF; cdr3_length: 15; j_call: TRBJ1-1; d_call: .; v_call: TRBV2; clone_size: .
cdr3_nt: TGTGCCAGCAGCTTGGAGAATGAGCAGTTCTTC; cdr3_aa: CASSLENEQFF; cdr3_length: 11; j_call: TRBJ2-1; d_call: .; v_call: TRBV5-4; clone_size: many
cdr3_nt: TGTGCCAGCAGCCTCCCCTTCGGACGGGACAATCAGCCCCAGCATTTT; cdr3_aa: CASSLPFGRDNQPQHF; cdr3_length: 16; j_call: TRBJ1-5; d_call: .; v_call: TRBV28; clone_size: .
cdr3_nt: TGTGCCAGCAGTTACGTGGCAGACCGGGGCTACACCTTC; cdr3_aa: CASSYVADRGYTF; cdr3_length: 13; j_call: TRBJ1-2; d_call: .; v_call: TRBV6-6; clone_size: few
cdr3_nt: TGCGCCAGCAGCCTGGAAGTAGTCGGGGAGCTGTTTTTT; cdr3_aa: CASSLEVVGELFF; cdr3_length: 13; j_call: TRBJ2-2; d_call: .; v_call: TRBV5-1; clone_size: few
cdr3_nt: TGTGCCAGCAGCTTTAACAGGGGTGAACAGCCCCAGCATTTT; cdr3_aa: CASSFNRGEQPQHF; cdr3_length: 14; j_call: TRBJ1-5; d_call: TRBD1; v_call: TRBV7-2; clone_size: few
cdr3_nt: TGTGCCAGCAGCCCCCACCCTGAGGCTTATGGCTACACCTTC; cdr3_aa: CASSPHPEAYGYTF; cdr3_length: 14; j_call: TRBJ1-2; d_call: .; v_call: TRBV7-9; clone_size: .
cdr3_nt: TGTGCCAGCAGCCAGGCTGACAGGGGAGATCAGCCCCAGCATTTT; cdr3_aa: CASSQADRGDQPQHF; cdr3_length: 15; j_call: TRBJ1-5; d_call: TRBD1; v_call: TRBV3-1; clone_size: few
cdr3_nt: TGCAGCGGATCTATCGGCCCTGAAGCTTTCTTT; cdr3_aa: CSGSIGPEAFF; cdr3_length: 11; j_call: TRBJ1-1; d_call: .; v_call: TRBV29-1; clone_size: few
cdr3_nt: TGCGCCAGCACCGGATCACGGTCTATGAACACTGAAGCTTTCTTT; cdr3_aa: CASTGSRSMNTEAFF; cdr3_length: 15; j_call: TRBJ1-1; d_call: .; v_call: TRBV5-1; clone_size: .
cdr3_nt: TGCGCCAGCAGCGAGGGACAGGGGGTCGACACCGGGGAGCTGTTTTTT; cdr3_aa: CASSEGQGVDTGELFF; cdr3_length: 16; j_call: TRBJ2-2; d_call: TRBD1; v_call: TRBV5-1; clone_size: .
cdr3_nt: TGCGCCAGCAGTGATAGCGGGGGTTCCACAGATACGCGGTATTTT; cdr3_aa: CASSDSGGSTDTRYF; cdr3_length: 15; j_call: TRBJ2-3; d_call: TRBD2; v_call: TRBV10-1; clone_size: once
cdr3_nt: TGTGCCAGCAGCCCCAGGGGAGAGGGTGGCTACACCTTC; cdr3_aa: CASSPRGEGGYTF; cdr3_length: 13; j_call: TRBJ1-2; d_call: .; v_call: TRBV7-8; clone_size: few
cdr3_nt: TGTGCCAGCGCCCCGTCCTCTAGTGAAAAACTGTTTTTT; cdr3_aa: CASAPSSSEKLFF; cdr3_length: 13; j_call: TRBJ1-4; d_call: .; v_call: TRBV7-2; clone_size: few
cdr3_nt: TGTGCCAGTAGCCCGACAGGTCGAGAGGCTGAAGCTTTCTTT; cdr3_aa: CASSPTGREAEAFF; cdr3_length: 14; j_call: TRBJ1-1; d_call: .; v_call: TRBV19; clone_size: few
cdr3_nt: TGTGCCTGGAGTTCTGACACCTACAATGAGCAGTTCTTC; cdr3_aa: CAWSSDTYNEQFF; cdr3_length: 13; j_call: TRBJ2-1; d_call: .; v_call: TRBV30; clone_size: few
cdr3_nt: TGTGCCAGCAACAGACAGATTCGTTACACCTTC; cdr3_aa: CASNRQIRYTF; cdr3_length: 11; j_call: TRBJ1-2; d_call: .; v_call: TRBV2; clone_size: .
cdr3_nt: TGTGCCAGCAGCCCACGGTCCCAAGAGGGCTACACCTTC; cdr3_aa: CASSPRSQEGYTF; cdr3_length: 13; j_call: TRBJ1-2; d_call: .; v_call: TRBV7-3; clone_size: .
cdr3_nt: TGTGCCAGCTCACGGGACGGACCGAACACCGGGGAGCTGTTTTTT; cdr3_aa: CASSRDGPNTGELFF; cdr3_length: 15; j_call: TRBJ2-2; d_call: .; v_call: TRBV18; clone_size: few
cdr3_nt: TGCGCCAGCAGCCAAGATGGCAGGCCTTCTGTTATTTCTGGGGCCAACGTCCTGACTTTC; cdr3_aa: CASSQDGRPSVISGANVLTF; cdr3_length: 20; j_call: TRBJ2-6; d_call: .; v_call: TRBV4-3; clone_size: few
cdr3_nt: TGTGCCACCAGTGACGCAGGGGCCAAAAGGTACAATGAGCAGTTCTTC; cdr3_aa: CATSDAGAKRYNEQFF; cdr3_length: 16; j_call: TRBJ2-1; d_call: .; v_call: TRBV24-1; clone_size: many
cdr3_nt: TGTGCCTGGATCAACCTTGACAGGAGGGAACAGTACTTC; cdr3_aa: CAWINLDRREQYF; cdr3_length: 13; j_call: TRBJ2-7; d_call: .; v_call: TRBV30; clone_size: few
cdr3_nt: TGTGCCAGCAGCCAGGGTCCTGATCAGCCCCAGCATTTT; cdr3_aa: CASSQGPDQPQHF; cdr3_length: 13; j_call: TRBJ1-5; d_call: .; v_call: TRBV14; clone_size: few
cdr3_nt: TGCGCCAGCAGCCACCCCGGGGCCTCGCCCCAGGGCGCAGATACGCAGTATTTT; cdr3_aa: CASSHPGASPQGADTQYF; cdr3_length: 18; j_call: TRBJ2-3; d_call: .; v_call: TRBV4-3; clone_size: .
cdr3_nt: TGTGCCATCTCGGGGGACCGCCTATTGAACACTGAAGCTTTCTTT; cdr3_aa: CAISGDRLLNTEAFF; cdr3_length: 15; j_call: TRBJ1-1; d_call: .; v_call: TRBV10-3; clone_size: many
cdr3_nt: TGTGCCAGCAGCCAAGCGTCGCGGGGTTGGGGCACAGATACGCAGTATTTT; cdr3_aa: CASSQASRGWGTDTQYF; cdr3_length: 17; j_call: TRBJ2-3; d_call: .; v_call: TRBV14; clone_size: many
cdr3_nt: TGTGCCAGCAGCTTAGGGGGGCGAGGCAATCAGCCCCAGCATTTT; cdr3_aa: CASSLGGRGNQPQHF; cdr3_length: 15; j_call: TRBJ1-5; d_call: .; v_call: TRBV7-2; clone_size: many
cdr3_nt: TGCGCCAGCAGCTTGACGGATGGGATTGAAGCTTTCTTT; cdr3_aa: CASSLTDGIEAFF; cdr3_length: 13; j_call: TRBJ1-1; d_call: .; v_call: TRBV5-1; clone_size: .
cdr3_nt: TGCGCCAGCAGCCAAGTTTCGGGAGGGTGGCGAGAGCAGTACTTC; cdr3_aa: CASSQVSGGWREQYF; cdr3_length: 15; j_call: TRBJ2-7; d_call: TRBD2; v_call: TRBV4-3; clone_size: few
cdr3_nt: TGTGCCAGCACCTTATGGGGGGGAGACAATGAGCAGTTCTTC; cdr3_aa: CASTLWGGDNEQFF; cdr3_length: 14; j_call: TRBJ2-1; d_call: TRBD2; v_call: TRBV12-3/TRBV12-4; clone_size: .
cdr3_nt: TGTGCCAGCAGCTTTCGGACTAGCGCTCGCACAGATACGCAGTATTTT; cdr3_aa: CASSFRTSARTDTQYF; cdr3_length: 16; j_call: TRBJ2-3; d_call: TRBD2; v_call: TRBV7-9; clone_size: .